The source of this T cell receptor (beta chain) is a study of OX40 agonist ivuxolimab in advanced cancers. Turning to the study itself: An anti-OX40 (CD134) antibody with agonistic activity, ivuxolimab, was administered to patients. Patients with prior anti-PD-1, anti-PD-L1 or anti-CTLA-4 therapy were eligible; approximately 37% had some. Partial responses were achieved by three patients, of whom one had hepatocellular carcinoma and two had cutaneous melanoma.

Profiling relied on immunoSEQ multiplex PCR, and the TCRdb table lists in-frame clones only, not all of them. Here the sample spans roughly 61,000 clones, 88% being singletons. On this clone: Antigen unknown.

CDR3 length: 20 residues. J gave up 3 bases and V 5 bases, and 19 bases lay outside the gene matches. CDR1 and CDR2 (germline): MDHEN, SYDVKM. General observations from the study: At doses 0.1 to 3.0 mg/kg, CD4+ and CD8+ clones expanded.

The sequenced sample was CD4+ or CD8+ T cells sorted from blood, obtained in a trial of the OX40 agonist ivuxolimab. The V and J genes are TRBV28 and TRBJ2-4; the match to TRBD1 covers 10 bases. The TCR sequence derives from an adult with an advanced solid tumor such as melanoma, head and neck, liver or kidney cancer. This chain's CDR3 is CASSPVPTGGGMLGKNIQYF. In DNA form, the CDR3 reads TGTGCCAGCAGTCCGGTCCCGACAGGGGGCGGTATGTTAGGCAAAAACATTCAGTACTTC.